This note documents a single T cell receptor beta chain sequence. The data derive from a study of TIL therapy for anti-PD-1-resistant metastatic lung cancer. Time point noted: pre-treatment sample, taken before nivolumab and TIL therapy. This was the immunoSEQ v3 assay. Only in-frame clones appear in the TCRdb table, and some are missing; sequencing was by immunoSEQ multiplex PCR. This sample has some 32,000 clones; 74% occur once, and the top ten carry around 2.9%. V lost 4 bases to trimming and J lost 0 bases, with 9 bases between them. This CDR3 contains 14 residues. Per germline, CDR1 LNHDA and CDR2 SQIVND (reference sequence).

This TCR was sampled from a woman between 30 and 85 years old with non-small cell lung cancer. The rearrangement joins TRBV19 to TRBJ1-1; no firm D call. The sequencing here drew on blood, taken at baseline. CDR3 nucleotide sequence: TGTGCCAGTAGTACCGGAGGGATGAACACTGAAGCTTTCTTT. Encoded protein: CASSTGGMNTEAFF.